This TCR beta chain was sequenced during a study of regulatory T cells in long-lasting Graves disease. Findings and limits, study-wide: Those with persistent Graves' had less TCR diversity than newly diagnosed patients.

Relying on iRepertoire HTBI primers and Arm-PCR of CDR3 regions, the team built TCR beta libraries. TCRdb reprocessed the multiplex PCR reads via MiXCR and lists one record per CDR3 protein. The sample shows about 470,000 distinct CDR3 sequences, 20% of them seen only once. Germline V CDR1 and CDR2: SEHNR, FQNEAQ (reference sequence). The CDR3 loop spans 15 amino acids. V lost 5 bases, J lost 0 bases, and 14 bases lay in between. This clonotype was recorded at least ten times. The antigen is unknown. The time point is: persistent/refractory GD, antithyroid drugs over 5 years with positive TRAb. Following extraction of RNA from PBMCs, that RNA was used to make the TCR library. Diagnosis followed American Thyroid Association guidelines for Graves' disease.

The sequences come from peripheral blood mononuclear cells (PBMCs), collected when the disease was refractory, from a patient treated with antithyroid drugs. The sequence derives from a female donor with Graves disease. This rearrangement joins TRBV7-9 to TRBJ2-7; D gene ambiguous. The CDR3 spells CASSRSVVHSYEQYF. Written as DNA, the CDR3 is TGTGCCAGCAGCCGATCTGTGGTTCACTCCTACGAGCAGTACTTC.